This TCR beta chain was identified in a study of T-cell memory formation after mild COVID-19. TCRdb used MiXCR to reprocess the 5' RACE reads, holding one entry per CDR3 protein. The repertoire includes roughly 350,000 distinct CDR3 sequences, more than 20% of them detected once, and approximately 12% sits in the top ten. This CDR3 is built from 14 residues. With 4 bases clipped from V and 4 bases from J, the junction kept 4 bases outside the gene matches. Germline V CDR1 and CDR2: SQVTM, ANQGSEA. The chain carries TRBV29-1 and TRBJ2-2; TRBD1 matches at 9 bases. The sample comprised PBMCs or a T cell subset sorted from them (not recorded which). This sequence was found in an adult woman who had mild COVID-19 (a few samples of this study predate the infection). Cell type and time point are not known. Here the CDR3 reads CSVGLDRGTGELFF. The CDR3 DNA reads as TGCAGCGTTGGGTTGGACAGGGGCACCGGGGAGCTGTTTTTT.